These 9 T cell receptor beta chains were sequenced from one sample in a study of blood T cells in healthy people across ages. Combining a sample-barcoded 5' primer with a J-beta primer mix, a second PCR ran for roughly 7 to 12 cycles. TCRdb called the 5' RACE reads again in MiXCR, with one record for every CDR3 protein. Altogether 890,000 or so distinct CDR3 sequences are present, under 80% being singletons, with the ten largest covering around 30%. Specimen: blood. The receptors originated from a man aged 25 to 40 in good health.

This clonotype showed up just once. The genes are TRBV12-3 or TRBV12-4 and TRBJ2-1; D is uncertain. This CDR3 is 14 amino acids long. Trimming shortened V by 6 bases and J by 7 bases, and 16 bases separated the two germline ends. Written as DNA, the CDR3 is TGTGCCAGCAGGGAACGAGGCGAAAGGAATGAGCAGTTCTTC. Translation gives CASRERGERNEQFF.

Remarks on this clonotype: Because the CDR3 is missing its conserved closing phenylalanine or tryptophan, this is likely a read error. The rearrangement uses TRBV5-1 and TRBJ2-5; 7 nucleotides align to TRBD1. The V gene end was trimmed by 3 bases and the J gene end by 1 base; junction bases not matched to a gene: 6. Germline V gene lookup returns CDR1 SGHRS and CDR2 YFSETQ. This CDR3 has 15 residues. CDR3 nucleotides: TGCGCCAGCAGCTCCGGCCGGGACAGCCAAGAGACCCAGTACATC. This sequence encodes CASSSGRDSQETQYI.

V is TRBV20-1 and J is TRBJ2-4, with D possibly being TRBD1 or TRBD2 (5 bases each). The DNA end lines up better with TRBJ2-7; the J call may be wrong. The CDR3 is 13 amino acids. Germline values: CDR1 DFQATT, CDR2 SNEGSKA (reference sequence). The CDR3 reads CSPRDVNVYEQYF. CDR3 sequence (DNA): TGCAGCCCTAGGGACGTGAACGTCTACGAGCAGTACTTC.

A few counts support this clonotype. This sequence joins TRBV28 and TRBJ1-2; D is unclear. V was trimmed by 6 bases and J by 8 bases, leaving 16 bases between them. CDR1 MDHEN and CDR2 SYDVKM come from the germline V gene. This CDR3 has 13 residues. Here the CDR3 DNA reads TGTGCCAGCAGCAAGAATCTGGGATGGGGCTACACCTTC. Translation: CASSKNLGWGYTF.

The rearrangement links TRBV7-9 to TRBJ2-2; 9 bases fit TRBD2. Germline CDR1 reads SEHNR; CDR2 reads FQNEAQ (reference sequence). The CDR3 runs to 15 residues. V lost 5 bases to trimming and J lost 6 bases; unmatched junction nucleotides: 7. Here the CDR3 DNA reads TGTGCCAGCAGCCCCCTGGCTAGCGGGGCCGGGGAGCTGTTTTTT. It translates to CASSPLASGAGELFF.

The sample holds a few counts of this clonotype. The rearrangement uses TRBV7-2 and TRBJ2-5; 10 bases match TRBD2. CDR1 is SGHTA and CDR2 is FQGNSA in the germline V gene. The V and J ends lost 0 bases and 5 bases, in that order; junction bases with no gene match: 9. The CDR3 has 17 residues. The CDR3 protein is CASSLAPTSGAVETQYF. In DNA form, the CDR3 reads TGTGCCAGCAGCTTAGCCCCTACTAGCGGGGCTGTTGAGACCCAGTACTTC. The full variable domain, with the rest looked up from reference TRBV7-2 and TRBJ2-5, is GAGVSQSPSNKVTEKGKDVELRCDPISGHTALYWYRQSLGQGLEFLIYFQGNSAPDKSGLPSDRFSAERTGGSVSTLTIQRTQQEDSAVYLCASSLAPTSGAVETQYFGPGTRLLVL.

The rearrangement links TRBV7-2 to TRBJ2-3; D not certain. There are 13 residues in the CDR3. The V gene's germline CDR1 is SGHTA and CDR2 FQGNSA. V lost 3 bases, J lost 4 bases, and 8 bases lay in between. CDR3 residues: CASSFGVADTQYF. As DNA, the CDR3 is TGTGCCAGCAGCTTCGGTGTTGCAGATACGCAGTATTTT.

The V and J genes are TRBV20-1 and TRBJ1-4; D unclear. CDR1 and CDR2 from the germline V gene are DFQATT and SNEGSKA (reference sequence). Between the trimmed V and J ends, which lost 8 bases and 0 bases, there was a span of 13 bases. CDR3 length: 14 amino acids. The CDR3 sequence is CSSGPPSTNEKLFF. The CDR3 coding sequence is TGCAGTTCCGGCCCCCCCTCAACTAATGAAAAACTGTTTTTT.

The CDR3 DNA reads as TGTGCCAGCAGCGTACGACTAGGGCACGAGCAGTACTTC. It is translated as CASSVRLGHEQYF. The chain recombines TRBV3-1 with TRBJ2-5, with D possibly TRBD2 on 6 matching bases. Judging by the DNA end, TRBJ2-7 fits better; the J call may be wrong. This CDR3 region has 13 residues. Germline loops: CDR1 LGHDT, CDR2 YNNKEL (reference sequence).